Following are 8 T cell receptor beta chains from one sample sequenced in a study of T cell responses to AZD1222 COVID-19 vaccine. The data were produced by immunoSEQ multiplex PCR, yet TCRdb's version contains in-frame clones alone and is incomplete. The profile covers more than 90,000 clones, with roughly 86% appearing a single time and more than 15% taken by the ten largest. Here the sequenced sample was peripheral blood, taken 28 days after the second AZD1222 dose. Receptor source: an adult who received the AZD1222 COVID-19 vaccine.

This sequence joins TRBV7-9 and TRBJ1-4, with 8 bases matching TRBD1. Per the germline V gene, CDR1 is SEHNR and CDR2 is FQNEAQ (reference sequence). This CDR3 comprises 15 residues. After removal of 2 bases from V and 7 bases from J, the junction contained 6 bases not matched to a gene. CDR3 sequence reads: CASSLRGRGREKLFF. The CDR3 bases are TGTGCCAGCAGCTTACGGGGCAGGGGGCGTGAAAAACTGTTTTTT.

The CDR3: CASSRYQGAGEDTQYF. The CDR3 DNA follows: TGTGCCAGCAGCCGCTACCAGGGGGCAGGTGAAGATACGCAGTATTTT. The chain has TRBV4-2 and TRBJ2-3; 8 nucleotides agree with TRBD1. The CDR3 runs 16 residues. The germline CDR1 and CDR2 sequences are LGHNA and YNFKEQ. Trimming cost V 4 bases and J 5 bases; bases outside gene matches: 11.

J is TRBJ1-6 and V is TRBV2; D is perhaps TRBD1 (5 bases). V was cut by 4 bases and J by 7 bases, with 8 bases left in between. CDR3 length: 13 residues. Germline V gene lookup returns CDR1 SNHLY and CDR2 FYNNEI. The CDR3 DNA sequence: TGTGCCAGCAGTGTAGGGGCAAATTCACCCCTCCACTTT. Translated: CASSVGANSPLHF.

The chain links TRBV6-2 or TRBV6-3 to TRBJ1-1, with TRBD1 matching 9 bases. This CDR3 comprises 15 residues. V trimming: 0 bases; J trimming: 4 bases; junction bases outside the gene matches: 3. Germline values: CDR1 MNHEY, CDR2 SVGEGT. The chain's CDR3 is CASSYSTGGGTEAFF. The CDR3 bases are TGTGCCAGCAGTTACTCCACAGGGGGCGGCACTGAAGCTTTCTTT.

Written as DNA, the CDR3 is TGTGCCAGCAGCCAAGGCCTCGGAGCTAACTATGGCTACACCTTC. Its translation is CASSQGLGANYGYTF. The chain carries TRBV3-1 (or the pseudogene TRBV3-2) and TRBJ1-2; D is undetermined. Germline V gene data show CDR1 as LGHDT and CDR2 as YNNKEL (reference sequence). The V gene lost 1 base and the J gene lost 0 bases, with 9 bases spanning the gap. The CDR3 length is 15 residues.

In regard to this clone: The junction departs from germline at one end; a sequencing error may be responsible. The CDR3 nucleotides are TGTGCCAGCATCTTAAGGGACAGGGTTAGCCAGCCCCAGCATTTT. Its protein is CASILRDRVSQPQHF. The rearrangement uses TRBV7-9 and TRBJ1-5, with 9 bases that match TRBD1. The CDR3 covers 15 residues. The germline gives CDR1 SEHNR, CDR2 FQNEAQ (reference sequence).

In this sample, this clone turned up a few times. In nucleotides, the CDR3 is TGTGCCAGTGGCGGGACGGCAACTAATGAAAAACTGTTTTTT. It is translated as CASGGTATNEKLFF. V is TRBV19 and J is TRBJ1-4; D perhaps matches TRBD1 (5 bases). The CDR3 loop spans 14 amino acids. V was cut by 8 bases and J by 0 bases, with 10 bases left in between. The germline CDR1 and CDR2 sequences are LNHDA and SQIVND (reference sequence).

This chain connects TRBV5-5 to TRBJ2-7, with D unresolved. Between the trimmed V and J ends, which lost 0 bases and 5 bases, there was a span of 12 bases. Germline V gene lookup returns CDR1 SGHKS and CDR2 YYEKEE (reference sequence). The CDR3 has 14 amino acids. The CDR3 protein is CASSLVPTSHEQYF. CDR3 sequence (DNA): TGTGCCAGCAGCTTGGTTCCCACCAGCCACGAGCAGTACTTC. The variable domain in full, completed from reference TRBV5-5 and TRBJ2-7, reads DAGVTQSPTHLIKTRGQQVTLRCSPISGHKSVSWYQQVLGQGPQFIFQYYEKEERGRGNFPDRFSARQFPNYSSELNVNALLLGDSALYLCASSLVPTSHEQYFGPGTRLTVT.